This is a list of T cell receptor beta chains from one sample in a study of blood T cells in healthy people across ages. Each CDR3 protein is one row after TCRdb ran MiXCR on the 5' RACE reads. The sample records 650,000 to 800,000 distinct CDR3 sequences, approximately 48% being singletons. Sequenced input: blood. The receptors shown here come from a man aged 55-75 years in good health. Both conserved end residues are part of each CDR3. A D gene is named only where the DNA matches it firmly. Only some rows state a clone size, as once, few, many or a class for expanded clones.

V	J	size	D	length	CDR3	DNA
TRBV7-2	TRBJ2-3	once	TRBD2	16	CASSMGLGISTDTQYF	TGTGCCAGCAGCATGGGACTAGGAATAAGCACAGATACGCAGTATTTT
TRBV30	TRBJ2-7	-	-	13	CACSVGRGYEQYF	TGTGCCTGTAGTGTAGGCAGGGGTTACGAGCAGTACTTC
TRBV30	TRBJ1-5	-	TRBD1	14	CAWDPGQGDQPQHF	TGTGCCTGGGACCCGGGACAGGGGGATCAGCCCCAGCATTTT
TRBV25-1	TRBJ2-6	many	-	14	CASSPAGGANVLTF	TGTGCCAGCAGTCCGGCAGGTGGGGCCAACGTCCTGACTTTC
TRBV4-3	TRBJ2-1	-	-	15	CASSTRGSGDNEQFF	TGCGCCAGCAGCACCCGGGGTAGCGGTGACAATGAGCAGTTCTTC
TRBV7-6	TRBJ1-1	-	-	18	CASSPTNLPRHLNTEAFF	TGTGCCAGCAGCCCGACTAATCTGCCGCGACACCTGAACACTGAAGCTTTCTTT
TRBV7-2	TRBJ2-3	once	TRBD2	17	CASSLAHTSGSTDTQYF	TGTGCCAGCAGCTTAGCCCACACTAGCGGGTCCACAGATACGCAGTATTTT
TRBV27	TRBJ2-3	-	-	15	CASSPGSLWSDTQYF	TGTGCCAGCAGTCCCGGTTCATTATGGTCAGATACGCAGTATTTT
TRBV5-1	TRBJ1-1	-	-	16	CASSLWSRDMNTEAFF	TGCGCCAGCAGCTTATGGTCGCGGGATATGAACACTGAAGCTTTCTTT
TRBV20-1	TRBJ2-5	-	TRBD2	13	CSATGLAEETQYF	TGCAGTGCTACGGGACTAGCGGAAGAGACCCAGTACTTC
TRBV6-5	TRBJ1-5	-	-	17	CASSYRGDPIPNQPQHF	TGTGCCAGCAGTTATAGGGGGGACCCAATACCCAATCAGCCCCAGCATTTT
TRBV29-1	TRBJ2-4	few	-	14	CSVEETETPDIQYF	TGCAGCGTTGAGGAGACGGAGACCCCCGACATTCAGTACTTC
TRBV9	TRBJ2-3	-	TRBD1	16	CASSKGGQGGTDTQYF	TGTGCCAGCAGCAAGGGGGGACAGGGGGGCACAGATACGCAGTATTTT
TRBV12-3/TRBV12-4	TRBJ2-7	few	-	12	CASKDGSYEQYF	TGTGCCAGCAAAGACGGATCCTACGAGCAGTACTTC
TRBV18	TRBJ1-4	once	-	19	CASSPTADSPVATNEKLFF	TGTGCCAGCTCCCCGACGGCGGACAGCCCTGTTGCAACTAATGAAAAACTGTTTTTT
TRBV4-3	TRBJ1-1	once	-	14	CASSQVTRNTEAFF	TGCGCCAGCAGCCAAGTCACTAGGAACACTGAAGCTTTCTTT
TRBV12-3/TRBV12-4	TRBJ1-1	-	-	12	CATQEGYTEAFF	TGTGCCACCCAGGAAGGGTACACTGAAGCTTTCTTT